This T cell receptor (beta chain) was documented in a study of cytomegalovirus exposure and HLA in healthy donors (dated by TCRdb to 2016 to 2017). Context from the whole study: An earlier analysis of roughly 500 of the donors reported approximately 300 Gb of sequence data and 117 million unique TCR beta sequences from some 180 million T cells. In a later genetic analysis, genome-wide SNP genotypes for about three fifths of the 666 donors were used, and that subset was treated as a discovery cohort. HLA typing included class I and class II loci at four-digit resolution. Because of strong linkage in the cohort, roughly five DR-DQ haplotypes were treated as single units for association and clustering. An earlier analysis of some 600 of the donors applied high-throughput TCR beta sequencing to assess whether each TCR beta V gene segment acted as functional or pseudogenic. An early release covering 500 to 750 HLA-typed donors comprised about 300 gigabases of sequencing data and around 85 million unique TCR sequences. The study aimed to test whether cataloging public T cell receptors could reveal signatures of past pathogen exposure. To predict cytomegalovirus infection status, the study combined high-throughput TCR immunosequencing, statistical association of individual TCRs with disease status, and machine learning. A separate validation cohort of 90 to 150 different subjects was used in addition to the 666-subject first cohort. Donor age, sex, ethnicity and CMV serostatus were compiled together with the repertoire data. To study patterns of TCR occurrence, a later analysis re-analyzed previously published TCR beta repertoires from several hundred donors and added high-resolution HLA genotyping. Rather than drawing on any new phenotypic data, the later analysis identified candidate immune exposures from TCR beta sequences and the way those sequences occurred across donors. Every discovery cohort repertoire had been produced on one sequencing platform. The number of typed donors differed by locus: roughly 620-630 for A, B, C, DRB1 and DQB1; 522 for DQA1; roughly 600 for DPA1; and some 450 for DPB1. Of the approximately 400 genotyped donors, over 70% fell in the genetic ancestry cluster associated with self-reported Caucasian donors. The study profiled the T cell repertoires of around 700 subjects by immunosequencing and related them to cytomegalovirus serostatus. Across some 400 genotyped donors of the cohort, an average of approximately 200,000 unique TCR beta nucleotide sequences per donor were sequenced, and 15% to 20% of those sequences were non-productive. General conclusions and limits of the study: At a false discovery rate of 0.05, a later analysis linked fewer than 20,000 TCR beta sequences to specific HLA alleles. The sequencing pipeline was judged likely to have produced a cluster of highly shared sequence variants as a technical artifact. Because counts were too low, roughly 16 rarely observed V segments, including chromosome 9 orphons, were left out of the earlier analysis of a few hundred of the donors. A few of the identified cytomegalovirus-associated TCR beta chains were confirmed in vitro to be specific for cytomegalovirus antigens. The authors suggested that the approach could potentially be extended to other disease states and immunological phenotypes. For the cohort, immune exposure information was limited to CMV serostatus. The cohort was sequenced for TCR beta chains only, and without alpha or paired-chain data the features that could be detected were limited. According to a later analysis, most CMV-associated TCR beta chains appeared to be HLA-restricted, and the HLA associations seemed to be driven largely by CMV exposure. A later analysis found that TCR association rates varied across HLA loci, with DRB1 alleles showing the most associated TCRs and HLA-C alleles the fewest. A further reported finding was that TCR beta sequences accurately predicted the HLA-A and HLA-B alleles for most subjects in the first cohort. An earlier analysis of approximately 540 of the donors showed that most TCR beta V segments appeared in productive rearrangements either about 87% or about 30% of the time, which broadly matched IMGT annotations. In a later analysis, HLA-associated TCR beta chains showed more clonal expansion and lower generation probabilities than non-associated chains that were equally common. A later genetic analysis associated a missense DCLRE1C variant with V-gene and J-gene trimming of TCR beta chains, and an independent cohort replicated the association. A later genetic analysis reported fewer N-insertions in productive TCRs among donors in an Asian-associated ancestry cluster than the roughly 650-donor mean. A total of 150 or so TCR beta chains were listed by the study as associated with cytomegalovirus. When HLA alleles, especially DR and DQ, strongly co-occurred, attributing TCR associations to individual alleles was difficult. Correlated functional status among segregating V segments might be attributable to linkage disequilibrium, but an unknown experimental factor could not be ruled out. Several of the top co-occurrence clusters appeared to be linked to parvovirus B19, influenza, CMV and Epstein-Barr virus, according to a later analysis. While some public TCRs were present in many individuals, most TCR sequences turned up only very rarely across donors. Because HLA typing was unavailable for some donors at each locus, only the typed subset was used in association tests. The classifier was reported to diagnose cytomegalovirus status with high specificity and sensitivity in both the original cohort and the validation cohort. Roughly uniform sequencing depth across donors was assumed in presence/absence analyses, although this assumption may not hold.

Notes on this clone: There is no known antigen for this receptor. No base quality information exists; no much larger clone differs at one position.

In total, fewer than 750 healthy bone marrow donors made up the cohort. At the time of sampling, all cohort members were nominally healthy, though unrecorded immune exposures were likely present. The donor was CMV seropositive and belonged to the group of over 250 seropositive cohort members. Every donor gave a peripheral blood sample, and the peripheral blood mononuclear cells from that sample were used for TCR beta sequencing. The Qiagen DNeasy Blood Extraction Kit was used to extract genomic DNA from the blood cell samples. Libraries were prepared through the immunoSEQ multiplex PCR assay. The multiplex PCR relied on a mix of 60 forward primers for TCR Vbeta segments and 13 reverse primers for TCR Jbeta segments. The CDR3 region of rearranged TCR beta genes was amplified from genomic DNA with a multiplex PCR assay. The amplified TCR beta libraries were sequenced on the Illumina HiSeq System as 87-base-pair reads. On the authors' methods: In a later analysis, 77 million or so unique TCR beta chains were counted across the roughly 610 repertoires, and approximately 11 million of these chains were shared by at least two donors. A nearest-neighbor algorithm error-corrected the raw reads and collapsed the reads into unique sequences, merging closely related sequences to remove PCR and sequencing errors. V, D and J gene segments were assigned by aligning CDR3 sequences to IMGT reference sequences. For a sequence to be retained, a match of at least six nucleotides to both a V gene segment and a J gene segment was required. Rearrangements were classified as productive when the CDR3 lacked stop codons and remained in frame with V and J, and all other rearrangements were classified as non-productive. Following IMGT convention, CDR3 was defined as the stretch from the second conserved V-encoded cysteine up to the conserved J-encoded phenylalanine. Sequences without an unambiguous match to a single V gene segment were excluded from the earlier analysis of 500 to 700 of the donors. In an earlier analysis of a few hundred of the donors, V segments were called functional above 56.7% productive rearrangements and were called segregating when the between-donor standard deviation exceeded 5%. A statistical classification framework was developed to diagnose cytomegalovirus status using the catalog of TCR beta chain sequences. A later analysis assigned V and J genes by comparing TCR nucleotide sequences with IMGT/GENE-DB human TR gene sequences. Using the TCRdist pipeline, a later analysis assigned CDR3 sequences along with most-parsimonious VDJ recombination scenarios. In a later analysis, every TCR beta chain was defined by the combination of its CDR3 amino acid sequence and its V-gene family, and reads without a unique V-gene family were dropped. In a later analysis, a few hundred highly shared, low-generation-probability nucleotide sequences were removed to address suspected cross-contamination and a sequencing artifact. In a later analysis, a clonal expansion index was calculated for each public chain from normalized within-repertoire ranks of inferred template counts. A later analysis computed generation probabilities with a VDJ recombination model fitted to out-of-frame rearrangements, and checked the results against IGoR. In a later analysis, TCR-TCR, TCR-HLA and TCR-CMV co-occurrence was scored with hypergeometric tests, and a repertoire-size bias correction was applied to TCR pairs. False discovery rates were estimated in a later analysis by permuting HLA or CMV assignments 20 times. A later analysis grouped co-occurring TCRs with DBSCAN, adding TCRdist sequence similarity when clustering within HLA-allele-positive subsets. For co-occurrence clustering, repertoires with fewer than 30,000 or more than 120,000 public chains were excluded, along with five repertoires with anomalous nucleotide sharing. Sourced from immuneACCESS, this table was stored by TCRdb with only in-frame sequences that have V and J called. A share of the clones is absent; for the studies checked, an unresolved V gene accounts for under half, and the remainder has no known explanation. That table furnishes V, J and clone size, whereas the DNA furnished D and trimming. Present in this sample are 150,000 to 200,000 clones, roughly 78% of which were seen just once. The ten most abundant clones make up about 13% of the sample.

The sample comprised PBMCs. The TCR originated in a woman aged 45 to 65 in good health and CMV-seropositive.

This receptor carries the CDR3 CASRFGQGGNQPQHF. The DNA sequence is given as TGTGCCAGCAGATTCGGACAGGGGGGTAATCAGCCCCAGCATTTT. The V gene is TRBV6-1 and the J gene is TRBJ1-5, with 10 middle bases fitting TRBD1. Spanning cysteine to phenylalanine, the CDR3 consists of 15 amino acids. Left in the record is the CDR3 DNA by itself, 45 bases read in frame from the first base. The V end gives up 6 bases and the J end 4 bases, leaving 6 bases in the junction not matched to a gene. Via the germline V gene, CDR1 is MNHNS and CDR2 SASEGT.